A selection of T cell receptor beta chains follows, all from one sample in a study of cytomegalovirus exposure and HLA in healthy donors. Sequencing was performed with immunoSEQ multiplex PCR; in TCRdb, only in-frame clones are kept and a portion is missing. The sample records around 71,000 clones, approximately 70% being singletons. Sequenced sample: PBMCs. The receptors stem from a male donor in good health and CMV-seropositive. Both conserved end residues are part of each CDR3. The D gene is left open where the match is weak. Rows may omit the clone size; those that give it use once, few, many or a size class.

clone size	D gene	V gene	J gene	CDR3 protein	CDR3 DNA
few	TRBD2	TRBV9	TRBJ2-2	CASSVVAGGTAGELFF	TGTGCCAGCAGCGTAGTAGCGGGAGGGACGGCCGGGGAGCTGTTTTTT
-	-	TRBV10-3	TRBJ2-2	CAISEPPGIRQFANTGELFF	TGTGCCATCAGTGAGCCCCCTGGCATCCGACAATTCGCGAACACCGGGGAGCTGTTTTTT
-	-	TRBV6-5	TRBJ2-7	CASSYSSGRGYEQYF	TGTGCCAGCAGTTACAGCTCAGGACGAGGGTACGAGCAGTACTTC
few	-	TRBV5-1	TRBJ2-1	CASSLPGTGSNEQFF	TGCGCCAGCAGCTTGCCGGGGACTGGCTCCAATGAGCAGTTCTTC
few	-	TRBV7-2	TRBJ1-1	CASSLTYGAFF	TGTGCCAGCAGCCTTACCTACGGAGCTTTCTTT
-	TRBD2	TRBV7-2	TRBJ2-7	CASSLGAGGLRSYEQYF	TGTGCCAGCAGCTTAGGGGCGGGAGGGCTTCGCTCCTACGAGCAGTACTTC
few	TRBD1	TRBV2	TRBJ1-4	CATSGQSTTNEKLFF	TGTGCCACCTCGGGACAGAGTACAACTAATGAAAAACTGTTTTTT
-	-	TRBV2	TRBJ2-6	CASSEEGTGANVLTF	TGTGCCAGCAGTGAAGAGGGGACTGGGGCCAACGTCCTGACTTTC
few	TRBD2	TRBV2	TRBJ2-7	CASSDVAGGPNEQYF	TGTGCCAGCAGTGACGTGGCGGGAGGGCCGAACGAGCAGTACTTC
-	-	TRBV6-5	TRBJ1-4	CASSYSKSMAGEKLFF	TGTGCCAGCAGTTACTCGAAATCCATGGCGGGTGAAAAACTGTTTTTT
few	-	TRBV6-5	TRBJ2-2	CASSYVGAANTGELFF	TGTGCCAGCAGTTACGTGGGGGCCGCGAACACCGGGGAGCTGTTTTTT
few	TRBD1	TRBV15	TRBJ1-1	CATSTRTGRTEAFF	TGTGCCACCAGCACCCGGACAGGGAGGACTGAAGCTTTCTTT
once	TRBD1	TRBV27	TRBJ1-1	CASSLKSGQTEAFF	TGTGCCAGCAGTTTAAAATCGGGACAGACTGAAGCTTTCTTT
once	-	TRBV11-2	TRBJ2-1	CASSPPGVPPVNEQFF	TGTGCCAGCAGTCCTCCCGGGGTCCCCCCAGTCAATGAGCAGTTCTTC
-	-	TRBV7-2	TRBJ1-1	CASSLLGAGTEAFF	TGTGCCAGCAGCTTATTGGGGGCAGGTACTGAAGCTTTCTTT
-	-	TRBV30	TRBJ1-2	CAWSPSYGYTF	TGTGCCTGGAGTCCCAGCTATGGCTACACCTTC
medium-sized	TRBD2	TRBV12-5	TRBJ2-7	CASGLPRLAESSYEQYF	TGTGCTAGTGGTTTGCCGCGACTAGCGGAATCGTCCTACGAGCAGTACTTC
-	-	TRBV7-6	TRBJ2-1	CASSFGALSSYNEQFF	TGTGCCAGCAGCTTTGGAGCGTTGAGCTCCTACAATGAGCAGTTCTTC
-	-	TRBV11-2	TRBJ2-5	CASSSQGTETQYF	TGTGCCAGCAGTTCCCAGGGAACAGAGACCCAGTACTTC
-	-	TRBV10-2	TRBJ1-5	CASSEWGPPRPQHF	TGCGCCAGCAGTGAATGGGGCCCCCCACGGCCCCAGCATTTT
-	-	TRBV7-2	TRBJ1-6	CASSLNRESPLHF	TGTGCCAGCAGCTTAAACCGGGAATCACCCCTCCACTTT
-	TRBD1	TRBV6-5	TRBJ2-5	CASSYLGQGPETQYF	TGTGCCAGCAGTTACCTGGGACAGGGACCAGAGACCCAGTACTTC
-	TRBD1	TRBV7-9	TRBJ1-4	CASSGTGPGEKLFF	TGTGCCAGCAGTGGGACAGGGCCGGGTGAAAAACTGTTTTTT
few	-	TRBV7-9	TRBJ2-2	CASSLGTTNTGELFF	TGTGCCAGCAGCCTCGGGACAACGAACACCGGGGAGCTGTTTTTT
-	-	TRBV28	TRBJ1-3	CASSLIGRGSGNTIYF	TGTGCCAGCAGTTTAATTGGGAGGGGATCTGGAAACACCATATATTTT
few	-	TRBV4-1	TRBJ2-5	CASSQDPGSGETQYF	TGCGCCAGCAGCCAAGATCCAGGGTCGGGAGAGACCCAGTACTTC
-	-	TRBV30	TRBJ1-2	CAWSVAGNYGYTF	TGTGCCTGGAGTGTTGCAGGGAACTATGGCTACACCTTC
-	TRBD1	TRBV10-3	TRBJ2-1	CAISAGGNEQFF	TGTGCCATCAGTGCAGGGGGCAATGAGCAGTTCTTC
-	-	TRBV5-1	TRBJ2-7	CASSLVQSSYEQYF	TGCGCCAGCAGCTTGGTACAGAGCTCCTACGAGCAGTACTTC
once	-	TRBV5-1	TRBJ1-5	CASSLETGSNQPQHF	TGCGCCAGCAGCTTGGAAACGGGAAGCAATCAGCCCCAGCATTTT
-	-	TRBV21-1	TRBJ2-7	CAGEGTYEQYF	TGTGCAGGGGAGGGCACCTACGAGCAGTACTTC
-	TRBD1	TRBV7-2	TRBJ1-2	CASRPTGTGDYGYTF	TGTGCCAGCAGACCAACCGGGACAGGAGACTATGGCTACACCTTC
-	-	TRBV10-3	TRBJ1-1	CAISEQVNTEAFF	TGTGCCATCAGTGAGCAGGTGAACACTGAAGCTTTCTTT
-	TRBD2	TRBV19	TRBJ2-1	CASSISFPGLAGGPGNEQFF	TGTGCCAGTAGTATAAGTTTCCCGGGACTAGCGGGAGGGCCGGGAAATGAGCAGTTCTTC
-	-	TRBV10-1	TRBJ2-3	CASSRGITDTQYF	TGCGCCAGCAGTCGGGGGATAACAGATACGCAGTATTTT
once	TRBD1	TRBV2	TRBJ2-7	CASNRDRVIYEQYF	TGTGCCAGCAACCGGGACAGGGTAATCTACGAGCAGTACTTC
-	-	TRBV7-2	TRBJ2-2	CASSLGPTAGELFF	TGTGCCAGCAGCTTAGGCCCAACAGCCGGGGAGCTGTTTTTT
-	-	TRBV6-5	TRBJ1-1	CASSLRGTEAFF	TGTGCCAGCAGTTTACGGGGGACTGAAGCTTTCTTT
few	TRBD2	TRBV27	TRBJ2-7	CASRLRELAGEPYEQYF	TGTGCCAGCAGACTCAGGGAGCTAGCGGGAGAACCCTACGAGCAGTACTTC
few	-	TRBV6-5	TRBJ1-1	CASSPGGGAAEAFF	TGTGCCAGCAGCCCTGGCGGGGGGGCCGCTGAAGCTTTCTTT
few	TRBD1	TRBV27	TRBJ1-6	CASSLSGTGGSPLHF	TGTGCCAGCAGTTTATCCGGGACAGGGGGCTCACCCCTCCACTTT
-	TRBD1	TRBV6-4	TRBJ1-5	CASSDEVGYRGNQPQHF	TGTGCCAGCAGTGACGAGGTTGGATACAGGGGTAATCAGCCCCAGCATTTT
-	TRBD1	TRBV6-6	TRBJ2-7	CASSGGQGTYEQYF	TGTGCCAGCAGTGGAGGACAGGGTACCTACGAGCAGTACTTC
few	TRBD1	TRBV18	TRBJ1-1	CASSPRQGGNTEAFF	TGTGCCAGCTCACCTCGACAGGGCGGGAACACTGAAGCTTTCTTT
-	TRBD2	TRBV6-1	TRBJ2-7	CASSKTNSGMNEQYF	TGTGCCAGCAGTAAAACGAATAGCGGGATGAACGAGCAGTACTTC
-	-	TRBV7-9	TRBJ2-7	CASSSARYEQYF	TGTGCCAGCAGCTCAGCCCGCTACGAGCAGTACTTC
-	TRBD2	TRBV29-1	TRBJ2-1	CSADPSGTYNEQFF	TGCAGCGCCGACCCTAGCGGGACATACAATGAGCAGTTCTTC
few	-	TRBV10-3	TRBJ2-1	CAISAEPGRAYNEQFF	TGTGCCATCAGTGCCGAGCCGGGCAGGGCCTACAATGAGCAGTTCTTC
-	-	TRBV11-2	TRBJ1-4	CASSDRGRARNEKLFF	TGTGCCAGCAGCGACCGAGGCAGGGCTCGAAATGAAAAACTGTTTTTT
-	-	TRBV7-7	TRBJ2-7	CASSLGTWLALTNHAYEQYF	TGTGCCAGCAGCTTAGGGACATGGCTTGCCCTTACGAATCACGCCTACGAGCAGTACTTC
-	-	TRBV20-1	TRBJ2-7	CSAQLIYEQYF	TGCAGTGCCCAATTAATCTACGAGCAGTACTTC
few	TRBD1	TRBV6-1	TRBJ1-5	CASSGTGTGDQPQHF	TGTGCCAGCAGTGGGACCGGGACAGGGGATCAGCCCCAGCATTTT
-	TRBD2	TRBV7-2	TRBJ2-7	CASSPSIAGVAYEQYF	TGTGCCAGCAGCCCTTCAATAGCGGGGGTAGCCTACGAGCAGTACTTC
-	TRBD2	TRBV5-4	TRBJ2-1	CASSLALAGGPVNEQFF	TGTGCCAGCAGCTTGGCGTTAGCGGGGGGGCCTGTCAATGAGCAGTTCTTC
-	-	TRBV13	TRBJ2-7	CASSSSRALPYEQYF	TGTGCCAGCAGCTCCTCGAGAGCCCTTCCCTACGAGCAGTACTTC
-	-	TRBV18	TRBJ2-5	CASSPLGPGRMETQYF	TGTGCCAGCTCACCTCTGGGGCCAGGGAGGATGGAGACCCAGTACTTC
-	TRBD1	TRBV5-4	TRBJ2-6	CASSRQGSGANVLTF	TGTGCCAGCAGCCGACAGGGGTCCGGGGCCAACGTCCTGACTTTC
-	TRBD1	TRBV5-1	TRBJ2-4	CASSSGGMEDIQYF	TGCGCCAGCAGCTCAGGGGGAATGGAGGACATTCAGTACTTC
few	-	TRBV7-2	TRBJ2-2	CASSIRDPSTGELFF	TGTGCCAGCAGCATCAGGGATCCCAGCACCGGGGAGCTGTTTTTT